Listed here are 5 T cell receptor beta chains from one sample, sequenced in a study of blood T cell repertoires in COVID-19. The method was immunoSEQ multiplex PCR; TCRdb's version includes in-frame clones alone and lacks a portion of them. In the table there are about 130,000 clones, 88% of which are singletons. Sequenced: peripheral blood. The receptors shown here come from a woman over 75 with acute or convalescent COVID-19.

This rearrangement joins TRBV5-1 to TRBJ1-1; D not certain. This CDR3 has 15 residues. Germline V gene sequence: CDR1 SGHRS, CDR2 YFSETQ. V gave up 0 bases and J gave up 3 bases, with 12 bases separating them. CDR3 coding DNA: TGCGCCAGCAGCTTGGAGGGCGGCGGGTACACTGAAGCTTTCTTT. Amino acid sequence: CASSLEGGGYTEAFF. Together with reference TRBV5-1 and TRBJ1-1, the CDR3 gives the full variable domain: KAGVTQTPRYLIKTRGQQVTLSCSPISGHRSVSWYQQTPGQGLQFLFEYFSETQRNKGNFPGRFSGRQFSNSRSEMNVSTLELGDSALYLCASSLEGGGYTEAFFGQGTRLTVV.

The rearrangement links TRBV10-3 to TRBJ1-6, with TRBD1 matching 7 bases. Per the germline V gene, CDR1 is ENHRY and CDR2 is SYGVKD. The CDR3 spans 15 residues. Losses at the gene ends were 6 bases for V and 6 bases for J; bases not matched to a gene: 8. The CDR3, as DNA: TGTGCCATCAGATGGGGGACAGCCGGTAATTCACCCCTCCACTTT. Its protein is CAIRWGTAGNSPLHF.

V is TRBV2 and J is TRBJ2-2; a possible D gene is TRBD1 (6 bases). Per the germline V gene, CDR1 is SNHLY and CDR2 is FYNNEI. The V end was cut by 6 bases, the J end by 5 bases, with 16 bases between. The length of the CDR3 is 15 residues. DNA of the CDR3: TGTGCCAGCAGGATTGGGACAAAGCTGACCGGGGAGCTGTTTTTT. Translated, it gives CASRIGTKLTGELFF. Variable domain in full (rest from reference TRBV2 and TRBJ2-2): EPEVTQTPSHQVTQMGQEVILRCVPISNHLYFYWYRQILGQKVEFLVSFYNNEISEKSEIFDDQFSVERPDGSNFTLKIRSTKLEDSAMYFCASRIGTKLTGELFFGEGSRLTVL.

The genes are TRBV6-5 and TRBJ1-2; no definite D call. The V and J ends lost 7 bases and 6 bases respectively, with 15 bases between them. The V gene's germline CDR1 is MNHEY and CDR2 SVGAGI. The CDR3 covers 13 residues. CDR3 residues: CASTSVEANGYTF. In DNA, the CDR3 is TGTGCCAGCACCTCCGTGGAGGCCAATGGCTACACCTTC.

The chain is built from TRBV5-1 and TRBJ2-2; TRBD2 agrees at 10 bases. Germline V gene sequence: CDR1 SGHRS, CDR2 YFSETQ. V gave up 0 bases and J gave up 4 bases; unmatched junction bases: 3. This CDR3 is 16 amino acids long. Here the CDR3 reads CASSLVAGGPTGELFF. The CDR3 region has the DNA TGCGCCAGCAGCTTGGTAGCGGGGGGACCCACCGGGGAGCTGTTTTTT.